The clone carrying this TCR beta chain was seen ten or more times. The antigen remains undetermined. With V trimmed by 5 bases and J by 4 bases, 5 bases remained unmatched. CDR1 is LGHNA and CDR2 is YSLEER in the germline V gene. The CDR3 contains 15 residues. As diagnostic evidence, clinical symptoms, serum thyroxine, TRAb, thyroid ultrasound and orbital computed tomography were relied upon. Amplifying from RNA transcripts, the study obtained TCR beta CDR3 regions. Amplification began with first-round RT-PCR using HTBI primers, then second-round multiplex PCR was performed. TCRdb fed the multiplex PCR reads into MiXCR, producing one record per CDR3 protein. Here the sample spans 350,000 to 400,000 distinct CDR3 sequences, around 16% being singletons. These data are taken from a study of Graves' ophthalmopathy and Graves' hyperthyroidism. General study findings and limits: Blood samples also showed most expanded thyroid clonotypes exceeding 0.001 frequency. A model built from 13 signatures distinguished ophthalmopathy from stable hyperthyroidism with roughly 90% sensitivity and about 77% specificity.

The TCR originated in a woman between 18 and 30 years old with Graves' ophthalmopathy. The rearrangement uses TRBV4-3 and TRBJ1-1; 12 bases fit TRBD1. Sequencing was performed on peripheral blood. CDR3 coding DNA: TGCGCCAGCAGCTCGGGACAGGGGGCCGTCACTGAAGCTTTCTTT. Protein: CASSSGQGAVTEAFF.